This T cell receptor beta chain originates from a study of blood T cell repertoires in COVID-19. Study details: PBMCs, B-cell-depleted T cells, or T cells provided the cDNA or gDNA that made up the material.

Generated by immunoSEQ multiplex PCR, the TCRdb table keeps only in-frame clones and is missing some. Counted here are roughly 49,000 clones, just over 85% occurring once; the ten biggest clones make up around 4%. The sample was peripheral blood. The sequence was collected from a man older than 75 with active COVID-19.

CDR3 DNA sequence: TGTGCCAGCAGGTACACAACAGGGCTCGAGACCCAGTACTTC. Translation gives CASRYTTGLETQYF. The chain combines TRBV6-2 or TRBV6-3 with TRBJ2-5, with D tentatively TRBD1 (6 bases). Germline V lookup: CDR1 MNHEY, CDR2 SVGEGT. The CDR3 has 14 residues. Trimming left V 6 bases short and J 5 bases short, with 16 bases between.